A single T cell receptor (beta chain) is shown here with its context. These data come from a study of technical replicates of blood from a handful of donors. The assay was immunoSEQ multiplex PCR, and TCRdb's table has in-frame clones only and misses some. The table shows around 98,000 clones, with 90% to 97% occurring only once. The specimen sequenced was T cells isolated from PBMCs. The sequence derives from a human donor in good health.

The CDR3 sequence: CASSVDRASPLHF. The CDR3 DNA is TGTGCCAGCAGCGTTGACAGGGCTTCACCCCTCCACTTT. The chain uses TRBV6-1 and TRBJ1-6; 7 bases line up with TRBD1. After removal of 6 bases from V and 9 bases from J, the junction contained 5 bases not matched to a gene. Germline lookup yields CDR1 MNHNS and CDR2 SASEGT. This CDR3 is 13 amino acids long.